These T cell receptor beta chains were read from a single sample in a study of T cells in localized non-small cell lung cancer. TCRdb's table, derived via immunoSEQ multiplex PCR, lists solely in-frame clones and lacks some. The data contain roughly 4,700 clones, 25% to 40% of them singletons. Here the sequenced sample was lung tumor tissue, taken before any cancer treatment. The receptor set was obtained from a woman aged 40 to 75 with stage II squamous cell lung carcinoma. The CDR3 runs from the conserved cysteine through the conserved F or W. Fields, in order: J gene, V gene, CDR3 protein.

j_gene: TRBJ2-7
v_gene: TRBV14
CDR3aa: CASSQGLKSYEQYF

j_gene: TRBJ2-2
v_gene: TRBV9
CDR3aa: CARRVGTRADTGELFF

j_gene: TRBJ2-7
v_gene: TRBV14
CDR3aa: CASSPTLTHEQYF

j_gene: TRBJ2-7
v_gene: TRBV6-8
CDR3aa: CASSLGSGMEQYF

j_gene: TRBJ2-3
v_gene: TRBV2
CDR3aa: CASSRMRTSTDTQYF

j_gene: TRBJ2-1
v_gene: TRBV12-2
CDR3aa: CATTKEPAIGEQFF

j_gene: TRBJ1-5
v_gene: TRBV29-1
CDR3aa: CSVGDGRGSPQHF

j_gene: TRBJ1-2
v_gene: TRBV6-8
CDR3aa: CASSYSRLPDYGYTF

j_gene: TRBJ2-5
v_gene: TRBV7-5
CDR3aa: CASSPTASRGRETQYF

j_gene: TRBJ1-5
v_gene: TRBV30
CDR3aa: CAWSVEGNQPQHF

j_gene: TRBJ2-3
v_gene: TRBV7-6
CDR3aa: CASSLFPGLAYATDTQYF

j_gene: TRBJ2-1
v_gene: TRBV9
CDR3aa: CASSEWQGVSYNEQFF

j_gene: TRBJ2-2
v_gene: TRBV11-3
CDR3aa: CASSFRARATGELFF

j_gene: TRBJ2-3
v_gene: TRBV29-1
CDR3aa: CSVEGQTSTDTQYF

j_gene: TRBJ1-1
v_gene: TRBV4-1
CDR3aa: CASSQATGFTEAFF

j_gene: TRBJ1-1
v_gene: TRBV19
CDR3aa: CASSPPGKTEAFF

j_gene: TRBJ1-2
v_gene: TRBV6-7
CDR3aa: CASSYSSGVETPTAAF

j_gene: TRBJ2-6
v_gene: TRBV6-8
CDR3aa: CASSYGTLSGANVLTF

j_gene: TRBJ2-1
v_gene: TRBV18
CDR3aa: CASSKDRENEQFF

j_gene: TRBJ1-2
v_gene: TRBV11-3
CDR3aa: CASSLGVTNYGYTF

j_gene: TRBJ1-1
v_gene: TRBV2
CDR3aa: CASSRDRADTEAFF

j_gene: TRBJ2-7
v_gene: TRBV6-8
CDR3aa: CASSQLGAGGRSYEQYF

j_gene: TRBJ2-5
v_gene: TRBV6-8
CDR3aa: CASSPTRGETQYF

j_gene: TRBJ2-1
v_gene: TRBV11-3
CDR3aa: CASSFFGQGTDEQFF

j_gene: TRBJ2-1
v_gene: TRBV11-3
CDR3aa: CASSFPTSGDEQFF

j_gene: TRBJ2-2
v_gene: TRBV5-1
CDR3aa: CASSSGLDDTGELFF

j_gene: TRBJ2-1
v_gene: TRBV6-8
CDR3aa: CASRDRRYNEQFF

j_gene: TRBJ2-1
v_gene: TRBV6-8
CDR3aa: CASRELAGGGAEQFF

j_gene: TRBJ1-1
v_gene: TRBV18
CDR3aa: CASSPPGTGGSGGTEAFF

j_gene: TRBJ2-1
v_gene: TRBV28
CDR3aa: CASSLNFGLAGNEQFF

j_gene: TRBJ2-5
v_gene: TRBV30
CDR3aa: CAWSRQGETQYF

j_gene: TRBJ2-1
v_gene: TRBV29-1
CDR3aa: CSFRLAGAWEQFF

j_gene: TRBJ2-7
v_gene: TRBV6-8
CDR3aa: CASSRQPYEQYF

j_gene: TRBJ1-2
v_gene: TRBV9
CDR3aa: CASTKGGAYGYTF

j_gene: TRBJ1-1
v_gene: TRBV23-1
CDR3aa: CASLRVRDTEAFF

j_gene: TRBJ2-2
v_gene: TRBV19
CDR3aa: CASSILTGGNTGELFF

j_gene: TRBJ1-1
v_gene: TRBV28
CDR3aa: CASSLSGVMTEAFF

j_gene: TRBJ2-5
v_gene: TRBV14
CDR3aa: CASSHKRQPAGETQYF

j_gene: TRBJ1-6
v_gene: TRBV11-3
CDR3aa: CASSLDLAYSPLHF

j_gene: TRBJ2-3
v_gene: TRBV19
CDR3aa: CASRQASTDTQYF

j_gene: TRBJ2-1
v_gene: TRBV30
CDR3aa: CAWSPRGGSYNEQFF

j_gene: TRBJ2-4
v_gene: TRBV6-8
CDR3aa: CASSDPGTGLKNIQYF

j_gene: TRBJ2-7
v_gene: TRBV29-1
CDR3aa: CSARTPGTAEQYF

j_gene: TRBJ1-5
v_gene: TRBV19
CDR3aa: CATRGAFNQPQHF

j_gene: TRBJ2-5
v_gene: TRBV28
CDR3aa: CASSLFTRKQETQYF

j_gene: TRBJ2-5
v_gene: TRBV11-3
CDR3aa: CASSPGTGFGETQYF